Below, 17 T cell receptor beta chains from the same sample are listed, as sequenced in a study of Graves' ophthalmopathy and Graves' hyperthyroidism. The authors amplified TCR beta CDR3 regions, and they did so from RNA transcripts for repertoire sequencing. In the first round, RT-PCR was carried out with HTBI primers, and a multiplex PCR formed the second round. TCRdb passed the multiplex PCR reads through MiXCR, listing each CDR3 protein once. Of roughly 1.1 million distinct CDR3 sequences listed, 35% to 40% are singletons. The sequencing input was peripheral blood or thyroid tissue (not recorded which). Source of these receptors: an adult man with Graves' hyperthyroidism.

J is TRBJ1-5 and V is TRBV10-2; 7 positions agree with TRBD1. This CDR3 region has 14 residues. Trimming cost V 7 bases and J 6 bases; bases outside gene matches: 9. Germline V gives CDR1 WSHSY, CDR2 SAAADI. CDR3 sequence: CASKNRQGRQPQHF. DNA for the CDR3: TGCGCCAGCAAGAACAGACAGGGTCGTCAGCCCCAGCATTTT.

The genes are TRBV7-9 and TRBJ1-3; D possibly corresponds to TRBD1 (5 bases). This CDR3 contains 13 residues. Trimming pared 10 bases from V and 4 bases from J, leaving 14 bases between. The V gene's germline CDR1 is SEHNR and CDR2 FQNEAQ (reference sequence). The chain's CDR3 is CAIMGNRGNTIYF. For the CDR3, the DNA is TGTGCCATCATGGGCAACAGGGGAAACACCATATATTTT.

The table lists this clonotype with a few counts. This chain links TRBV11-2 with TRBJ1-6; weak D call: TRBD1 (5 bases). Germline V lookup: CDR1 SGHAT, CDR2 FQNNGV. The CDR3 loop spans 18 amino acids. V lost 1 base and J 6 bases, leaving 19 bases between the germline ends. This CDR3 reads CASSLGGRGNPFNSPLHF. DNA for the CDR3: TGTGCCAGCAGCTTAGGTGGGAGGGGTAATCCCTTTAATTCACCCCTCCACTTT. Drawing the rest from reference TRBV11-2 and TRBJ1-6, the complete variable domain is EAGVAQSPRYKIIEKRQSVAFWCNPISGHATLYWYQQILGQGPKLLIQFQNNGVVDDSQLPKDRFSAERLKGVDSTLKIQPAKLEDSAVYLCASSLGGRGNPFNSPLHFGNGTRLTVT.

In nucleotides, the CDR3 is TGTGCCAGCAACGAGGGCTCGAACACCGGGGAGCTGTTTTTT. It encodes CASNEGSNTGELFF. The V and J genes are TRBV2 and TRBJ2-2; perhaps TRBD2 as D (5 bases). CDR1 and CDR2 from the germline V gene are SNHLY and FYNNEI. CDR3 length equals 14 residues. V lost 7 bases and J lost 0, with 9 bases in between.

This clonotype turned up a few times. This chain uses TRBV10-1 with TRBJ2-7, with D perhaps assigned TRBD1 or TRBD2 (6 bases each). Trimming removed 0 bases from V and 6 bases from J, with 12 bases in between. Germline assignment: CDR1 WNHNN and CDR2 SYGVQD (reference sequence). This CDR3 is 14 amino acids long. The CDR3 region is CASSESTRGREQYF. CDR3 sequence (DNA): TGCGCCAGCAGTGAGTCGACTCGGGGGCGCGAGCAGTACTTC.

Many counts were recorded for this clonotype. The chain links TRBV29-1 to TRBJ2-5; D is undetermined. The CDR3 totals 14 residues. Trimming removed 6 bases from V and 4 bases from J, with 18 bases in between. Germline CDR1 reads SQVTM; CDR2 reads ANQGSEA. The CDR3 DNA sequence: TGCAGCGTGGCAGAAGTAGGGTCGGGAGAGACCCAGTACTTC. It specifies CSVAEVGSGETQYF.

This clonotype was detected a few times. V usage is TRBV15 and J usage is TRBJ2-5; D uncertain. V gave up 0 bases and J gave up 7 bases, with 6 bases separating them. The CDR3 spans 12 residues. In germline, CDR1 is LNHNV, CDR2 YYDKDF (reference sequence). The CDR3 region has the DNA TGTGCCACCAGCAGAGATTTCGGGACCCAGTACTTC. Encoded protein: CATSRDFGTQYF.

The V and J genes are TRBV20-1 and TRBJ2-5; possibly TRBD1 for D (6 bases). Germline V gene lookup returns CDR1 DFQATT and CDR2 SNEGSKA (reference sequence). The CDR3 spans 13 residues. The V gene lost 5 bases and the J gene lost 0 bases, with 10 bases spanning the gap. The CDR3 protein is CSAPGTHQETQYF. The CDR3 DNA sequence: TGCAGTGCTCCAGGGACACACCAAGAGACCCAGTACTTC.

The genes are TRBV12-3 or TRBV12-4 and TRBJ1-2; TRBD1 matches at 9 bases. The V gene end was trimmed by 2 bases and the J gene end by 4 bases; junction bases not matched to a gene: 11. There are 17 residues in the CDR3. The CDR3 reads CASSLQVTGQGGYGYTF. The CDR3 bases are TGTGCCAGCAGTTTACAAGTCACGGGACAGGGTGGCTATGGCTACACCTTC.

This clonotype was counted ten times or more. The chain employs TRBV2 and TRBJ1-1; 9 bases align to TRBD1. Trimming at V came to 3 bases and at J to 3 bases, leaving 17 bases not matched to a gene. This CDR3 has 19 amino acids. Germline-derived CDR1 and CDR2 are SNHLY and FYNNEI. Written as DNA, the CDR3 is TGTGCCAGCAGTGACCCTCCGTTTCGGACAGGGGAGGGGTACACTGAAGCTTTCTTT. It codes for CASSDPPFRTGEGYTEAFF.

About this clonotype: At one boundary the junction diverges from the germline segment, which might be a read error. This sequence joins TRBV2 and TRBJ2-5; D is tentatively TRBD1 or TRBD2 (5 bases each). The CDR3 contains 9 residues. Germline-derived CDR1 and CDR2 are SNHLY and FYNNEI. CDR3 in amino acids: CASGGEQAF. The CDR3, as DNA: TGTGCCAGTGGGGGAGAGCAGGCCTTC. The complete variable domain, with remaining parts taken from reference TRBV2 and TRBJ2-5, reads EPEVTQTPSHQVTQMGQEVILRCVPISNHLYFYWYRQILGQKVEFLVSFYNNEISEKSEIFDDQFSVERPDGSNFTLKIRSTKLEDSAMYFCASGGEQAFGPGTRLLVL.

The chain links TRBV6-5 to TRBJ2-7, with 7 positions matching TRBD2. This CDR3 contains 14 residues. J gave up 8 bases and V 1 base, and 8 bases lay outside the gene matches. Germline CDR1 is MNHEY and CDR2 is SVGAGI. CDR3 bases: TGTGCCAGCAGTTACTTGGGGGGGTCCCACAAGCAGTACTTC. Translated: CASSYLGGSHKQYF.

In this sample, this clonotype turned up many times. The chain's CDR3 is CSARDQGAVSLYF. The CDR3 DNA follows: TGCAGTGCTAGAGATCAGGGGGCAGTAAGTCTGTACTTC. The V call is TRBV20-1, the J call TRBJ2-7; 8 bases are shared with TRBD1. Germline lookup yields CDR1 DFQATT and CDR2 SNEGSKA (reference sequence). V gave up 0 bases and J gave up 12 bases; unmatched junction bases: 10. The CDR3 spans 13 residues.

The chain joins TRBV14 to TRBJ1-3; possible D gene TRBD1, 6 bases. The CDR3 sequence is 16 residues long. Germline CDR1 and CDR2: SGHDN and FVKESK. The V and J ends lost 2 bases and 2 bases respectively, with 13 bases between them. Written as DNA, the CDR3 is TGTGCCAGCAGCCAATGGACAGCCCGTCCTGGAAACACCATATATTTT. It codes for CASSQWTARPGNTIYF.

As concerns this clonotype: This may stem from a read error, because a much larger clone lies one nucleotide away. The chain links TRBV20-1 to TRBJ2-5, with D tentatively TRBD1 (5 bases). The CDR3 has 13 amino acids. The germline CDR1 and CDR2 sequences are DFQATT and SNEGSKA (reference sequence). The ends were cut back, 4 bases at V and 0 bases at J, with 9 bases in the middle. CDR3 sequence reads: CSATRAHQETQYF. The CDR3 DNA is TGCAGTGCTACCAGGGCGCACCAAGAGACCCAGTACTTC.

The V gene is TRBV10-3, the J gene TRBJ1-5; TRBD1 matches 7 bases. Germline assignment: CDR1 ENHRY and CDR2 SYGVKD. V shed 6 bases and J 1 base; nucleotides not matched to a gene: 6. The CDR3 spans 15 residues. As DNA, the CDR3 is TGTGCCATCAGACTCGGGACAGACAGCAATCAGCCCCAGCATTTT. Translating it yields CAIRLGTDSNQPQHF.

Concerning this clonotype: A read error is possible here, since a much larger clone lies one base away. This sequence joins TRBV12-3 or TRBV12-4 and TRBJ2-5; 7 nucleotides match TRBD2. Unmatched junction bases numbered 5, after V lost 6 bases and J lost 1 base. CDR3 length: 14 amino acids. As DNA, the CDR3 is TGTGCCAGCAGGGTTAGCGGGCGCCAAGAGACCCAGTACTTC. As protein: CASRVSGRQETQYF.